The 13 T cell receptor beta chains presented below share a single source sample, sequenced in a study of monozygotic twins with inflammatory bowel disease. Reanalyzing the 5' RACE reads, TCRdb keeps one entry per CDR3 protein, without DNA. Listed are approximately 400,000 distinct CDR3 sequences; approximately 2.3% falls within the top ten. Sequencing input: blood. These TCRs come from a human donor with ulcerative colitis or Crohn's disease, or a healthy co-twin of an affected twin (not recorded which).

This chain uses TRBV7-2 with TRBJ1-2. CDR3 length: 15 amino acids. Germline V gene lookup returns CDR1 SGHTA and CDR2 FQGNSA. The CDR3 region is CASSLGRPVNYGYTF.

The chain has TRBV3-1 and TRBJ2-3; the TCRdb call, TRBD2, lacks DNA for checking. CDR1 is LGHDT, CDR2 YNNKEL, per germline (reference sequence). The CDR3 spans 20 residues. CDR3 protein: CASSQDEVLAGAISTDTQYF.

This CDR3 is CSTSDGNTEAFF. The chain carries TRBV29-1 and TRBJ1-1. The CDR3 consists of 12 residues. Germline V gene sequence: CDR1 SQVTM, CDR2 ANQGSEA.

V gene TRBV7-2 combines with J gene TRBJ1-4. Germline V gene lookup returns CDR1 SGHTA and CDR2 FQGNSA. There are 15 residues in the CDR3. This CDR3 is CASSRSGTTNEKLFF.

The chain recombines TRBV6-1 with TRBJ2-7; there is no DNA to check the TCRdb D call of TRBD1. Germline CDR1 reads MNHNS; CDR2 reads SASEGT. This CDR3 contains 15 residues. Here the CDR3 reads CASSEHRDSSYEQYF.

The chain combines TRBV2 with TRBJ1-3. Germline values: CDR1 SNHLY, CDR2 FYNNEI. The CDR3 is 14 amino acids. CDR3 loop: CASTDGRSGNTIYF.

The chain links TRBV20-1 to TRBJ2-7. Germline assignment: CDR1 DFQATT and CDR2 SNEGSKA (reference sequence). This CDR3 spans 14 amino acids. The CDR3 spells CSAREPSRRYEQYF.

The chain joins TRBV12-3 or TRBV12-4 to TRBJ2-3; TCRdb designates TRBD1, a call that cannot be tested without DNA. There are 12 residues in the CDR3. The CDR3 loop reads CASSFSLTTQYF.

CDR3 amino acids: CASGYGNEQFF. The rearrangement uses TRBV12-5 and TRBJ2-1. Germline V gives CDR1 LGHNT, CDR2 FRNRAP. CDR3 length: 11 residues.

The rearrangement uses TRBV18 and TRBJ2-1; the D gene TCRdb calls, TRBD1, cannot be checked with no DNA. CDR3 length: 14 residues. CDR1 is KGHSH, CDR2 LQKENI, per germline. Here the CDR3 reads CASSPPAGAYEQFF.

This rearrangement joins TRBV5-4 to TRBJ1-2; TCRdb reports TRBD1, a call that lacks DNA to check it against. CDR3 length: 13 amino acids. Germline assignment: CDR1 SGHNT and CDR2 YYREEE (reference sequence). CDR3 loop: CASRYRDGYGYTF.

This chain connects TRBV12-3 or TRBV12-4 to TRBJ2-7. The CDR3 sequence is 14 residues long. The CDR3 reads CASSLEGFIYEQYF.

The CDR3 protein is CASSPSAGVLTGLHF. This chain links TRBV18 with TRBJ1-5; TCRdb names TRBD1, which stays unverified in the absence of DNA. Germline CDR1 KGHSH, CDR2 LQKENI. The length of the CDR3 is 15 residues.